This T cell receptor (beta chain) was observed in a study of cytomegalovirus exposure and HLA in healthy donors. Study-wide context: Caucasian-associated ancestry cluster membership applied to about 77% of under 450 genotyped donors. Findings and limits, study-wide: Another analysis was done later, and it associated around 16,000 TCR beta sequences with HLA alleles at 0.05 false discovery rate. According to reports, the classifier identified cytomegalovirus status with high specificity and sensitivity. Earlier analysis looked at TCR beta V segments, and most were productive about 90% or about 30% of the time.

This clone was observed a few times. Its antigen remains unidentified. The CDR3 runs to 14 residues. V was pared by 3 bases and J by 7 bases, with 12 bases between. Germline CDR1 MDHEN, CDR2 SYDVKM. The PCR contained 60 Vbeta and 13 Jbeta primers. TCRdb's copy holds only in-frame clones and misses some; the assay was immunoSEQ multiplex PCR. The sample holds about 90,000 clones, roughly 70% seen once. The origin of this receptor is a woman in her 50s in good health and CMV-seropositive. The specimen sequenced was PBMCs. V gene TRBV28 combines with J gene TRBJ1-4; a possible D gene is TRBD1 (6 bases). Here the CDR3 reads CASSFGGAGEKLFF. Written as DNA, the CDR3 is TGTGCCAGCAGTTTTGGGGGGGCGGGTGAAAAACTGTTTTTT.